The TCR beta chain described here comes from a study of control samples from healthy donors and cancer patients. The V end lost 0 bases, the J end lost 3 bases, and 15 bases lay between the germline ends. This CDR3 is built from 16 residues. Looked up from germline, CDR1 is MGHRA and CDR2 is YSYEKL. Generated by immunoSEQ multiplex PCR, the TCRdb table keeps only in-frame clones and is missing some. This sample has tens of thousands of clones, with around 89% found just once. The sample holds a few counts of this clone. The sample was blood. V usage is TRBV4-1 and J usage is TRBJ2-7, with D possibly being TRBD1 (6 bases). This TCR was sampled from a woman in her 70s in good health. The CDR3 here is CASSQDGPGEGYEQYF. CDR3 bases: TGCGCCAGCAGCCAAGATGGGCCAGGGGAAGGCTACGAGCAGTACTTC.